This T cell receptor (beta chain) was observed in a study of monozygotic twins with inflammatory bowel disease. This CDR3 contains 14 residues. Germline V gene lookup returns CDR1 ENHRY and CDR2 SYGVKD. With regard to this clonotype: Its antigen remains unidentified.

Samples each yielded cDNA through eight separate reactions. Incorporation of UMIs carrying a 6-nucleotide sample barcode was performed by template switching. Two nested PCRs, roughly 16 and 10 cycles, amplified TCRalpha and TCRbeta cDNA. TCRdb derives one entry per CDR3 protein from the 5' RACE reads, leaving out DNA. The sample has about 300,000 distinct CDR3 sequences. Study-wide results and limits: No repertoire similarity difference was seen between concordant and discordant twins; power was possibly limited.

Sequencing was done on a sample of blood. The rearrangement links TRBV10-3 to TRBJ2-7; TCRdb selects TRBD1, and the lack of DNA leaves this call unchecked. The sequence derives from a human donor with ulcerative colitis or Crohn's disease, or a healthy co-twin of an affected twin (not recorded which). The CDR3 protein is CAISDWGSSYEQYF.